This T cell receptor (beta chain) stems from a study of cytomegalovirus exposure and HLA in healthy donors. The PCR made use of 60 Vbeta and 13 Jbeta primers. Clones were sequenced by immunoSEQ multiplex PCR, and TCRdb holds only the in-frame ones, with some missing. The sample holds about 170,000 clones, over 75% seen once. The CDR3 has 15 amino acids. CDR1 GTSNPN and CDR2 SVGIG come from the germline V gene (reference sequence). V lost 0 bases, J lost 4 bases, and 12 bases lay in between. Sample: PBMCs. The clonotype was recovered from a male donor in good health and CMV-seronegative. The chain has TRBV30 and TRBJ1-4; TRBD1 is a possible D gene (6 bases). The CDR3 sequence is CAWSVRGGFNEKLFF. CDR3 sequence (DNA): TGTGCCTGGAGTGTAAGGGGGGGGTTTAATGAAAAACTGTTTTTT.